The next 2 T cell receptor beta chains were all read from a single sample in a study of blood T cells in healthy people across ages. With a J-beta primer mix and a sample-barcoded 5' primer, a second PCR ran about 6 to 11 cycles. TCRdb re-derived calls from the 5' RACE reads in MiXCR, one entry per CDR3 protein. Of around 1.1 million distinct CDR3 sequences listed, about two fifths are singletons. Sequenced: blood. All receptors derive from a man between 18 and 35 years old in good health.

V gene TRBV11-2 combines with J gene TRBJ1-1; weak D call: TRBD1 (6 bases). CDR1 is SGHAT, CDR2 FQNNGV, per germline. This CDR3 has 15 amino acids. Trimming removed 7 bases from V and 6 bases from J, with 21 bases in between. The CDR3 loop is CASIAGGGMLAEAFF. CDR3 sequence (DNA): TGTGCCAGCATTGCGGGGGGCGGGATGCTGGCTGAAGCTTTCTTT.

The gene calls are TRBV6-5 and TRBJ1-5; D ambiguous. V was trimmed by 6 bases and J by 4 bases, leaving 10 bases between them. The CDR3 totals 13 residues. Germline values: CDR1 MNHEY, CDR2 SVGAGI. The CDR3: CASRLTGNQPQHF. For the CDR3, the DNA is TGTGCCAGCAGGCTGACGGGGAATCAGCCCCAGCATTTT.